Sequencing of this T cell receptor (beta chain) was carried out in a study of T cells in Graves' hyperthyroidism and ophthalmopathy. The germline V gene has CDR1 MDHEN and CDR2 SYDVKM. V was trimmed by 10 bases and J by 2 bases, leaving 14 bases between them. CDR3 size: 14 residues. It was RNA transcripts that yielded the amplified TCR beta CDR3 regions. A first-round RT-PCR of the TCR CDR3 used the HTBI primer set. MiXCR, applied by TCRdb to the multiplex PCR reads, yields one record per CDR3 protein. The sample holds under 250,000 distinct CDR3 sequences, under 20% seen once. This clonotype was recorded at least ten times. Uncontrolled infection, other autoimmune disease, pregnancy or lactation disqualified patients from enrolment. On the basis of clinical symptoms, serum thyroxine and TRAb, thyroid ultrasound and orbital computed tomography, diagnoses were made.

Sequencing used blood. This sequence was found in a man aged 50 to 60 with Graves' hyperthyroidism. The chain links TRBV28 to TRBJ2-2; perhaps TRBD2 as D (6 bases). As DNA, the CDR3 is TGTGCCACCTCCGGCGGGACCAACACCGGGGAGCTGTTTTTT. Its translation is CATSGGTNTGELFF.